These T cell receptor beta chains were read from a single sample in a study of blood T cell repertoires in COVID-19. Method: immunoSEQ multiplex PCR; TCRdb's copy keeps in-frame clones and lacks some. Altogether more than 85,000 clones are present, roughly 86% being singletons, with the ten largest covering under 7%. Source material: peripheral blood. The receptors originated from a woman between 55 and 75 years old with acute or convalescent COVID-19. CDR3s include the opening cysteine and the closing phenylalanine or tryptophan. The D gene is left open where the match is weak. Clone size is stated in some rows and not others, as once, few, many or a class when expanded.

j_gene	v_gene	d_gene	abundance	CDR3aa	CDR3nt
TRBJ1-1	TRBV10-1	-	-	CASSGTSSATEAFF	TGCGCCAGCAGTGGGACATCTTCGGCCACTGAAGCTTTCTTT
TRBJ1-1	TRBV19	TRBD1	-	CASSIIQGGTEAFF	TGTGCCAGTAGTATAATCCAGGGGGGCACTGAAGCTTTCTTT
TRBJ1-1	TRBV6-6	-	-	CAMGSRNTEAFF	TGTGCCATGGGGAGCCGGAACACTGAAGCTTTCTTT
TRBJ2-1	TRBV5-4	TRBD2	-	CASSSMGLADYNEQFF	TGTGCCAGCAGCTCGATGGGACTAGCGGACTACAATGAGCAGTTCTTC
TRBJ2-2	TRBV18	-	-	CASSRSQGGELFF	TGTGCCAGCTCCCGCAGCCAGGGCGGGGAGCTGTTTTTT
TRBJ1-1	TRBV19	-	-	CASSTRVAEAFF	TGTGCCAGTAGTACTAGAGTCGCTGAAGCTTTCTTT
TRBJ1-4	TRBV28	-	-	CASSNRKGPGEKLFF	TGTGCCAGCAGTAACCGCAAGGGGCCCGGGGAAAAACTGTTTTTT
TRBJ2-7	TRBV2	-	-	CASSEVRGYEQYF	TGTGCCAGCAGTGAAGTAAGGGGCTACGAGCAGTACTTC
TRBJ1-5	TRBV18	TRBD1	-	CASSPPGTGRGPQHF	TGTGCCAGCTCACCTCCCGGGACAGGGAGGGGACCCCAGCATTTT
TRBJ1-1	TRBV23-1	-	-	CASSPCRGNEAFF	TGCGCCAGCAGTCCCTGCAGGGGAAATGAAGCTTTCTTT
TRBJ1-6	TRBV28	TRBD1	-	CASRITGLGTANSPLHF	TGTGCCAGCAGAATTACGGGTCTCGGGACAGCTAATTCACCCCTCCACTTT
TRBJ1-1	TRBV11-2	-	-	CASSLVLNTEAFF	TGTGCCAGCAGCCTCGTCCTGAACACTGAAGCTTTCTTT
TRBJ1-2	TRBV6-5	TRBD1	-	CASITGQGKGFF	TGTGCCAGCATCACAGGACAGGGGAAGGGTTTTTTC
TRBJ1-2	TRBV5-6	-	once	CASSFTGPQEGYTF	TGTGCCAGCAGCTTTACAGGGCCCCAAGAAGGCTACACCTTC
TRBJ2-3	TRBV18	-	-	CASDPETGAGYTQYF	TGTGCCAGCGACCCCGAGACAGGTGCCGGATATACGCAGTATTTT
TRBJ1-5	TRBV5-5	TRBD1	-	CASSWTGLSNQPQHF	TGTGCCAGCAGCTGGACAGGGCTTAGCAATCAGCCCCAGCATTTT
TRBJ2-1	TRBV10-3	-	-	CAISESNSGYNEQFF	TGTGCCATCAGTGAGTCGAATAGCGGCTACAATGAGCAGTTCTTC
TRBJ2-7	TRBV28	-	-	CASIREWGNRYEQYF	TGTGCCAGCATTCGAGAGTGGGGCAATCGTTACGAGCAGTACTTC
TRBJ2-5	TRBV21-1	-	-	CASTSQEGYQETQYF	TGTGCCAGCACCTCGCAGGAGGGTTATCAAGAGACCCAGTACTTC
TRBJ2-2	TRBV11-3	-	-	CASSPLWLRNTGELFF	TGTGCCAGCAGCCCATTATGGCTTCGGAACACCGGGGAGCTGTTTTTT
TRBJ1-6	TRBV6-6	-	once	CASSYLRENSPLHF	TGTGCCAGCAGTTACCTACGGGAGAATTCACCCCTCCACTTT
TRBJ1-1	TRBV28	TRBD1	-	CASSLDRVRTEAFF	TGTGCCAGCAGTTTAGACAGGGTCAGGACTGAAGCTTTCTTT
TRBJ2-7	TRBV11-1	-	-	CASSLAYQTYEQYF	TGTGCCAGCAGCTTAGCGTACCAGACATACGAGCAGTACTTC
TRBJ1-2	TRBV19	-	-	CASSILGPRSVGYTF	TGTGCCAGTAGTATTTTGGGCCCAAGGTCGGTGGGCTACACCTTC
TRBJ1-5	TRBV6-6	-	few	CASSRSYRTEYSNQPQHF	TGTGCCAGCAGTAGATCCTATCGGACAGAATATAGCAATCAGCCCCAGCATTTT
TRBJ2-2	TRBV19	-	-	CASISRWAGELFF	TGTGCCAGTATCTCGAGGTGGGCCGGGGAGCTGTTTTTT
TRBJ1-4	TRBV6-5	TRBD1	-	CASRRDRGNEKLFF	TGTGCCAGCAGGAGGGACAGGGGGAATGAAAAACTGTTTTTT
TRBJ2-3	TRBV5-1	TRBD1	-	CASSPGTGGVDTQYF	TGCGCCAGCAGCCCGGGGACAGGGGGGGTAGATACGCAGTATTTT
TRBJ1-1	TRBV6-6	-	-	CASSYEGGNTEAFF	TGTGCCAGCAGTTACGAGGGAGGCAACACTGAAGCTTTCTTT
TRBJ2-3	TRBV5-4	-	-	CASRGPMVGSGVDTQYF	TGTGCCAGCAGGGGGCCGATGGTCGGGAGCGGCGTAGATACGCAGTATTTT
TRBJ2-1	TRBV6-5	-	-	CASSKGGGQFF	TGTGCCAGCAGTAAGGGAGGAGGGCAGTTCTTC
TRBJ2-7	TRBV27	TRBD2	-	CASSPRTSGTYEQYF	TGTGCCAGCAGTCCCAGGACTAGCGGGACGTACGAGCAGTACTTC
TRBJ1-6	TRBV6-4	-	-	CASSDSSWGLINSPLHF	TGTGCCAGCAGTGACTCTTCATGGGGACTGATTAATTCACCCCTCCACTTT
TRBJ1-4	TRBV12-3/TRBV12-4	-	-	CASSLGGDEKLFF	TGTGCCAGCAGTTTGGGGGGAGATGAAAAACTGTTTTTT
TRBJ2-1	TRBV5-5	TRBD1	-	CASSLGQGRYNEQFF	TGTGCCAGCAGCTTGGGACAGGGGCGATACAATGAGCAGTTCTTC
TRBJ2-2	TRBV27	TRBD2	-	CASSFGLAGRTGELFF	TGTGCCAGCAGTTTCGGACTAGCGGGACGGACCGGGGAGCTGTTTTTT
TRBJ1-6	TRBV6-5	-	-	CASSYDAGYNSPLHF	TGTGCCAGCAGTTACGATGCGGGTTATAATTCACCCCTCCACTTT
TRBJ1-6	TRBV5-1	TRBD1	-	CASSLVGQGAGSPLHF	TGCGCCAGCAGCTTAGTCGGACAGGGGGCGGGTTCACCCCTCCACTTT
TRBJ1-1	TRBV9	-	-	CASSVVAGSKNTEAFF	TGTGCCAGCAGCGTAGTTGCCGGGTCAAAGAACACTGAAGCTTTCTTT
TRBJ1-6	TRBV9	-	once	CASSPSSDSPLHF	TGTGCCAGCAGCCCGTCTTCGGATTCACCCCTCCACTTT
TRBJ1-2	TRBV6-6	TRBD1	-	CASSWLSGQGGYGYTF	TGTGCCAGCAGTTGGTTGAGTGGACAGGGAGGTTATGGCTACACCTTC
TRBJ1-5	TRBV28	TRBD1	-	CASSSPTGSSNQPQHF	TGTGCCAGCAGTTCCCCGACAGGGTCTAGCAATCAGCCCCAGCATTTT
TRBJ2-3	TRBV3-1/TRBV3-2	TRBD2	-	CASSPGLAPFTDTQYF	TGTGCCAGCAGCCCGGGACTAGCGCCTTTCACAGATACGCAGTATTTT
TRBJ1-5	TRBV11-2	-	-	CASSEGPTSNQPQHF	TGTGCCAGCAGTGAGGGCCCTACTAGCAATCAGCCCCAGCATTTT
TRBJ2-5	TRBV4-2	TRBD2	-	CASSPGTSGRREETQYF	TGTGCCAGCAGCCCTGGGACTAGCGGGAGGAGGGAAGAGACCCAGTACTTC
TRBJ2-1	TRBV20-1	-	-	CSASWGASGNNEQFF	TGCAGTGCTAGTTGGGGGGCTAGCGGAAACAATGAGCAGTTCTTC
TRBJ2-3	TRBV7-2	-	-	CASSLGGRVRTDTQYF	TGTGCCAGCAGCTTAGGGGGGCGGGTTCGCACAGATACGCAGTATTTT